This T cell receptor (beta chain) was recovered during a study of Graves' ophthalmopathy and Graves' hyperthyroidism. The ends lost 1 base at V and 2 bases at J; junction bases unmatched: 10. This CDR3 contains 18 residues. Germline V lookup: CDR1 MNHEY, CDR2 SVGEGT. As the template, RNA transcripts were used to amplify TCR beta CDR3 regions. Second-round multiplex PCR came after a first-round RT-PCR that employed HTBI primers. MiXCR was run by TCRdb on the multiplex PCR reads, yielding one entry per CDR3 protein. The table lists about 400,000 distinct CDR3 sequences, around 18% of them singletons. Orbital computed tomography and thyroid ultrasound, along with TRAb, serum thyroxine and clinical symptoms, underpinned diagnosis.

V gene TRBV6-2 or TRBV6-3 combines with J gene TRBJ1-5, with TRBD1 matching 8 bases. The sequencing sample was made of peripheral blood. The sequence derives from a woman in her late teens or twenties with Graves' ophthalmopathy. The CDR3 sequence: CASSYLSRGRGGNQPQHF. The DNA of the CDR3 is TGTGCCAGCAGTTACTTGTCCAGGGGGCGCGGGGGCAATCAGCCCCAGCATTTT.